Sequencing of this TCR beta chain was carried out in a study of CXCR3-negative and CXCR3-positive naive CD8 T cells. Overall study: Libraries each contributed about 1.5 +/- 0.3 million TRB reads, for about 135 million in total. Findings and limits, study-wide: Comparison of naive cells showed more hydrophobic TRB CDR3s in CXCR3-positive than in CXCR3-negative naive cells.

Identification of naive CD8+ T cells rested on CD45RO-CCR7+CD27+CD95- status. For this clonotype: Antigen: not known.

UMI-labeled 5' RACE TRB cDNA libraries were prepared from the cells. TCRdb re-analyzed the 5' RACE reads; it lists each CDR3 protein once, without DNA. In all, the sample yields around 150,000 distinct CDR3 sequences. The CDR3 loop spans 17 amino acids. Germline CDR1 and CDR2: MGHRA and YSYEKL. Sequencing used naive CXCR3+ CD8+ T cells from blood. Subset here: CD45RO-CCR7+CD27+CD95- naive CD8+ T cells expressing CXCR3 (TNR3+). This receptor was taken from a human donor in good health. Some clones in this sample may be carry-over from other donors' samples. The J gene is TRBJ2-1, the V gene TRBV4-1; TCRdb selects TRBD1, and the lack of DNA leaves this call unchecked. The CDR3 is CASSHPGALLSYNEQFF.